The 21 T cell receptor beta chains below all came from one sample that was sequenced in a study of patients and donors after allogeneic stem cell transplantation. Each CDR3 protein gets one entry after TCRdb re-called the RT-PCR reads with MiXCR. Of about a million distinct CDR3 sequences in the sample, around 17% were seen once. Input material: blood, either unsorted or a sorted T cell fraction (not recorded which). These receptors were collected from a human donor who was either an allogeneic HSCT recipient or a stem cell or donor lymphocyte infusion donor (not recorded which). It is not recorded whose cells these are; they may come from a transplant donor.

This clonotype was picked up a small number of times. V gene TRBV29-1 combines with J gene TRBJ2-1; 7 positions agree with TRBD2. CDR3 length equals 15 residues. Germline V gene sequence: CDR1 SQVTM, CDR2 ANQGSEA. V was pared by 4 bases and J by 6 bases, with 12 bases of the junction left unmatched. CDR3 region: CSVVGRGQGPNEQFF. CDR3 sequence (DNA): TGCAGCGTTGTAGGGAGGGGCCAAGGACCCAATGAGCAGTTCTTC.

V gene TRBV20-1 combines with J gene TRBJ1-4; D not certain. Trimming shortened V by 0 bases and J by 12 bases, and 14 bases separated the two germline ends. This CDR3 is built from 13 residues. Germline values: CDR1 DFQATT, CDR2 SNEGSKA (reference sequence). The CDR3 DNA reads TGCAGTGCTAGAGATTTTTTTGGGGAAGAACTGTTTTTT. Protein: CSARDFFGEELFF.

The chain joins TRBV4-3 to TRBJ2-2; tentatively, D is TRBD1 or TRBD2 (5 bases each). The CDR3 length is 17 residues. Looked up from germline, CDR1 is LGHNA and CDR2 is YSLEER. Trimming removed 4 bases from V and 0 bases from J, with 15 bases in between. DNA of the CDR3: TGCGCCAGCAGCCGCATATGGCAGGGACCGAACACCGGGGAGCTGTTTTTT. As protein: CASSRIWQGPNTGELFF.

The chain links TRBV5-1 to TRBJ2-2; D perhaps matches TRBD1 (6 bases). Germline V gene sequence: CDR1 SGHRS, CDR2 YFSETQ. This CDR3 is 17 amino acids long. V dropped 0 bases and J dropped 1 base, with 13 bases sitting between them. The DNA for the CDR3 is TGCGCCAGCAGCTTGGAAGGGGACACAGGGAACACCGGGGAGCTGTTTTTT. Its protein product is CASSLEGDTGNTGELFF.

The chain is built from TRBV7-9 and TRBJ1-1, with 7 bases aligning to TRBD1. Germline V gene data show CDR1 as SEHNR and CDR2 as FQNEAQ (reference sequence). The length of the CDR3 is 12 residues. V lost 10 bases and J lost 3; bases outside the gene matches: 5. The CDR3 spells CATPDRDTEAFF. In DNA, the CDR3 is TGTGCCACCCCAGACAGGGACACTGAAGCTTTCTTT. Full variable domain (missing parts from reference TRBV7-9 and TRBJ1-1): DTGVSQNPRHKITKRGQNVTFRCDPISEHNRLYWYRQTLGQGPEFLTYFQNEAQLEKSRLLSDRFSAERPKGSFSTLEIQRTEQGDSAMYLCATPDRDTEAFFGQGTRLTVV.

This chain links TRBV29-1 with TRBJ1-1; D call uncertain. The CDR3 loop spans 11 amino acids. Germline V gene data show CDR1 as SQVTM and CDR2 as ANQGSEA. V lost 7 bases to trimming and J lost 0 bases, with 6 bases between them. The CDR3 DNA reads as TGCAGCGGCTCAGTGAACACTGAAGCTTTCTTT. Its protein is CSGSVNTEAFF.

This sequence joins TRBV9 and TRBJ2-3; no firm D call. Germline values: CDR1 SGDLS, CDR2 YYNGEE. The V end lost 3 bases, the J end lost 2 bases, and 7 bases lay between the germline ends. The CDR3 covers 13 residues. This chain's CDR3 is CASSAPNTDTQYF. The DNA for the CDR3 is TGTGCCAGCAGCGCTCCTAACACAGATACGCAGTATTTT.

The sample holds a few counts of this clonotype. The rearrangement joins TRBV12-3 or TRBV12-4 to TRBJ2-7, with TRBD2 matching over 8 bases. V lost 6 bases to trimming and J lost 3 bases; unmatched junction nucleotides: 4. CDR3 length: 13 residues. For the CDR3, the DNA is TGTGCCAGCAGAGAGCGGGAGAGCTACGAGCAGTACTTC. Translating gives CASRERESYEQYF.

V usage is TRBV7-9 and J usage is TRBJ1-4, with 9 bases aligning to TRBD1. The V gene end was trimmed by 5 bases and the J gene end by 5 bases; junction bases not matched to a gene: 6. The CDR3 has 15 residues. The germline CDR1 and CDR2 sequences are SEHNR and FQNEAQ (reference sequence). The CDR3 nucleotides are TGTGCCAGCAGCAAAGCTGGACAGGGGAATGAAAAACTGTTTTTT. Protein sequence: CASSKAGQGNEKLFF.

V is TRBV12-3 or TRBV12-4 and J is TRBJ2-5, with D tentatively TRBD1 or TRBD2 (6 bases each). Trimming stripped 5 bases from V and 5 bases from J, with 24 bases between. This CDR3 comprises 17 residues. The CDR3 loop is CASSDPASTGRGETQYF. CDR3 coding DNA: TGTGCCAGCAGTGATCCCGCTTCGACAGGCCGGGGGGAGACCCAGTACTTC.

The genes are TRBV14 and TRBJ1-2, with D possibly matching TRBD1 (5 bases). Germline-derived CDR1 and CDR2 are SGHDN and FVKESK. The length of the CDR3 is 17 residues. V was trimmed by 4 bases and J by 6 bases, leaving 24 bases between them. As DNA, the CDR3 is TGTGCCAGCAGCCGAACGGGCTGGGACCCCATCGGAAATGGCTACACCTTC. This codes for CASSRTGWDPIGNGYTF. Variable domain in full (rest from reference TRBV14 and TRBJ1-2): EAGVTQFPSHSVIEKGQTVTLRCDPISGHDNLYWYRRVMGKEIKFLLHFVKESKQDESGMPNNRFLAERTGGTYSTLKVQPAELEDSGVYFCASSRTGWDPIGNGYTFGSGTRLTVV.

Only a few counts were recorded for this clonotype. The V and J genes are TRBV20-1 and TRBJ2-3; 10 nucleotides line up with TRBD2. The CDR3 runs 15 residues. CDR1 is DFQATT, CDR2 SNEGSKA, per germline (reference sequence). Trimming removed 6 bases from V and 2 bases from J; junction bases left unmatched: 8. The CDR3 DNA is TGCAGTGCGGCGTGGACTAGCGGACCCACAGATACGCAGTATTTT. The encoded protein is CSAAWTSGPTDTQYF.

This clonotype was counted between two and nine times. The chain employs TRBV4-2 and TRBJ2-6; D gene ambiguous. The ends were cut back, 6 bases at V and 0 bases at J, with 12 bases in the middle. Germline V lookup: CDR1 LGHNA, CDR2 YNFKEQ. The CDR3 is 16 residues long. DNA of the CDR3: TGTGCCAGCAGGCCAACTATCAGCTCTGGGGCCAACGTCCTGACTTTC. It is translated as CASRPTISSGANVLTF.

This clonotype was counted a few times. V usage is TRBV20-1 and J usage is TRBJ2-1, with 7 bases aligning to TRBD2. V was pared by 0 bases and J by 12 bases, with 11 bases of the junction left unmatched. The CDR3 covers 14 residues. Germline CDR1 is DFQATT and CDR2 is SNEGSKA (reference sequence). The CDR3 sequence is CSARDNPAGGGQFF. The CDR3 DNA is TGCAGTGCTAGAGACAACCCCGCTGGCGGGGGGCAGTTCTTC.

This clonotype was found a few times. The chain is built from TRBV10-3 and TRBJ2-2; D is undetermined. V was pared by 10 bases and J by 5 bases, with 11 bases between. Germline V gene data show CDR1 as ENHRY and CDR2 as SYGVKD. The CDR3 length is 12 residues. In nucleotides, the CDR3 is TGTGCCACCAAGACTTCAACCGGGGAGCTGTTTTTT. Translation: CATKTSTGELFF.

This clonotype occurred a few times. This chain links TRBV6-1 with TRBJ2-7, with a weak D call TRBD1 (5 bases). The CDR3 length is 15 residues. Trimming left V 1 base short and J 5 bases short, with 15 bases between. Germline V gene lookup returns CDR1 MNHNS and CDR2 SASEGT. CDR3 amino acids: CASSEGTSYPHEQYF. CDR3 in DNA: TGTGCCAGCAGTGAAGGGACATCTTACCCCCACGAGCAGTACTTC.

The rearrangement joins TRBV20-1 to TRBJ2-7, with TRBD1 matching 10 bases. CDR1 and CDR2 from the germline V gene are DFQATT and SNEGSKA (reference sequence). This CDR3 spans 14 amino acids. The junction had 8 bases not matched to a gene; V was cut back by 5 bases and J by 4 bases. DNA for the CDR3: TGCAGTGCTCGCCGGGGACAGGGGTTTTACGAGCAGTACTTC. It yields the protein CSARRGQGFYEQYF.

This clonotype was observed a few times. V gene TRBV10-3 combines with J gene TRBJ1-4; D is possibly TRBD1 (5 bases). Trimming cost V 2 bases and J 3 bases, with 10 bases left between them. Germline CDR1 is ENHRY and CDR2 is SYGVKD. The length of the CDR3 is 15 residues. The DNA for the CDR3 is TGTGCCATCAGTGAGATAGGGGCGGCTAATGAAAAACTGTTTTTT. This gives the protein CAISEIGAANEKLFF.

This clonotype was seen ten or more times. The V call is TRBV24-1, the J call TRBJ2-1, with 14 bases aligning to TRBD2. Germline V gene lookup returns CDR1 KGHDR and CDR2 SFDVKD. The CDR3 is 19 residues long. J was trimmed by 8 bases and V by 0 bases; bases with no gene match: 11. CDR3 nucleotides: TGTGCCACCAGTGATTTGCAAACGACTAGCGGGGGGGCCGCAGATGAGCAGTTCTTC. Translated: CATSDLQTTSGGAADEQFF.

The chain's CDR3 is CASSQNRGPNTGELFF. CDR3 sequence (DNA): TGTGCCAGCAGCCAAAACAGGGGGCCGAACACCGGGGAGCTGTTTTTT. The chain recombines TRBV11-3 with TRBJ2-2, with 9 bases matching TRBD1. Looked up from germline, CDR1 is SGHNT and CDR2 is YENEEA. The J segment lost 0 bases and the V segment lost 5 bases, leaving 4 bases of the junction unmatched. The CDR3 runs to 16 residues.

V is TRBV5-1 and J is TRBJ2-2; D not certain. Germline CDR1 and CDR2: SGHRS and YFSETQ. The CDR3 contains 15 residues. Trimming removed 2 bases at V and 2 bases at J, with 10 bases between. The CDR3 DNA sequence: TGCGCCAGCAGCTTCCCCAGGAGAAACACCGGGGAGCTGTTTTTT. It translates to CASSFPRRNTGELFF.